This T cell receptor beta chain was obtained from a study of cytomegalovirus exposure and HLA in healthy donors. Study observations and caveats: Most TCR beta V segments were productive about 87% or about 30% of the time in an earlier analysis. As a later analysis revealed, the rate of TCR association differed by HLA locus, with DRB1 most and HLA-C fewest. There was a cluster of highly shared sequence variants that was likely a sequencing artifact.

Note on this clone: Its target is unknown.

There were likely unrecorded immune exposures, though donors were nominally healthy when sampled. PCR was performed using 60 Vbeta and 13 Jbeta primers. The repertoire was sequenced with immunoSEQ multiplex PCR; TCRdb's copy has only in-frame clones and lacks some. The sample shows 45,000 to 60,000 clones, 80% of them seen only once. Unmatched junction bases numbered 11, after V lost 5 bases and J lost 5 bases. CDR3 length: 16 amino acids. Per germline, CDR1 SGHVS and CDR2 FNYEAQ. Specimen: PBMCs. The source is a man in his thirties or forties in good health and CMV-seropositive. The chain couples TRBV7-6 to TRBJ2-4; 8 nucleotides agree with TRBD2. Written as DNA, the CDR3 is TGTGCCAGCAGCCAGCTACTTAGCGGGGAGCAAAACATTCAGTACTTC. It codes for CASSQLLSGEQNIQYF.